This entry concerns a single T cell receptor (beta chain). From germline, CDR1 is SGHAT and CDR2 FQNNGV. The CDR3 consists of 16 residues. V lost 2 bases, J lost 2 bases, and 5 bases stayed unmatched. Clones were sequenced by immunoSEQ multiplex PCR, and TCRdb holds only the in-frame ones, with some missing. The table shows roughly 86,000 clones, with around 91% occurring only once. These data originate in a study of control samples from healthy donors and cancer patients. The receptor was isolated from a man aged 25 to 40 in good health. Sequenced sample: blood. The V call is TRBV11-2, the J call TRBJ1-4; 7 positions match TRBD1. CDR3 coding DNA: TGTGCCAGCAGCTTATCAACAGGGGCCACTAATGAAAAACTGTTTTTT. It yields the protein CASSLSTGATNEKLFF. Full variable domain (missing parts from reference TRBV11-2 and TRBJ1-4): EAGVAQSPRYKIIEKRQSVAFWCNPISGHATLYWYQQILGQGPKLLIQFQNNGVVDDSQLPKDRFSAERLKGVDSTLKIQPAKLEDSAVYLCASSLSTGATNEKLFFGSGTQLSVL.